This T cell receptor (beta chain) was obtained from a study of cytomegalovirus exposure and HLA in healthy donors. Looking at the study overall: Early released data comprised some 91 million unique TCRs from HLA-typed donors.

The germline V and J ends were trimmed by 5 bases and 4 bases, with 19 bases remaining between them. This CDR3 is 16 amino acids long. Germline V CDR1 and CDR2: LNHNV, YYDKDF (reference sequence). PCR amplification relied on 60 Vbeta primers (plus 13 Jbeta primers). Repertoires were generated with immunoSEQ multiplex PCR, while TCRdb's copy carries only in-frame clones and drops some. The sample yields approximately 110,000 clones, 76% seen once. The sequencing input was PBMCs. The TCR originated in a man aged 45-65 years in good health and CMV-seronegative. The chain links TRBV15 to TRBJ2-3; maybe TRBD2 (6 bases). The CDR3 DNA follows: TGTGCCACCAGCGGCCCGGGAGTCAACCGGGCAGATACGCAGTATTTT. Protein: CATSGPGVNRADTQYF.